A selection of T cell receptor beta chains follows, all from one sample in a study of blood T cell repertoires in COVID-19. Libraries were prepared by immunoSEQ multiplex PCR; TCRdb keeps only in-frame clonotypes and omits some of them. The sample consists of about 39,000 clones, approximately 90% of them appearing once. The sample consisted of peripheral blood. These receptors originate from a human donor in a cohort sampled during active COVID-19. CDR3s include the opening cysteine and the closing phenylalanine or tryptophan. The D gene is left open where the match is weak. The size field is filled for only some rows; it gives once, few, many or a size class.

NA	18	TRBV7-3	NA	TRBJ2-1	TGTGCCAGCAGCTCGGTGGGTTCGGTGCCGGGCTCCTACAATGAGCAGTTCTTC	CASSSVGSVPGSYNEQFF
once	16	TRBV7-9	NA	TRBJ1-1	TGTGCCAGCAGCCCAATACGGTGGGGGAGGGACACTGAAGCTTTCTTT	CASSPIRWGRDTEAFF
NA	14	TRBV2	TRBD2	TRBJ2-3	TGTGCCAGCAGTTTAGCGGGGGGCACAGATACGCAGTATTTT	CASSLAGGTDTQYF
NA	13	TRBV28	NA	TRBJ2-3	TGTGCCAGCAGCTCCCTAGTAGCAGATACGCAGTATTTT	CASSSLVADTQYF
NA	16	TRBV7-2	TRBD1	TRBJ2-5	TGTGCCAGCAGCTACCGGGACAGAGTCGCTCAAGAGACCCAGTACTTC	CASSYRDRVAQETQYF
NA	14	TRBV19	NA	TRBJ2-1	TGTGCCAGTAATGCTATCGGGGAGAACAATGAGCAGTTCTTC	CASNAIGENNEQFF
NA	13	TRBV12-3/TRBV12-4	NA	TRBJ1-4	TGTGCCAGCAGGGAGGAGTTAGGTGAAAAACTGTTTTTT	CASREELGEKLFF
NA	15	TRBV5-6	NA	TRBJ2-1	TGTGCCAGCAGCTTGGACAGGGTGACCTACAATGAGCAGTTCTTC	CASSLDRVTYNEQFF
NA	13	TRBV12-3/TRBV12-4	TRBD2	TRBJ2-5	TGTGCCAGCTTACTAGCGGGGGAAGAGACCCAGTACTTC	CASLLAGEETQYF
NA	15	TRBV19	NA	TRBJ2-7	TGTGCCAGTAGGAGGGCAGTTTACCGCTCCTACGAGCAGTACTTC	CASRRAVYRSYEQYF
once	16	TRBV24-1	NA	TRBJ2-1	TGTGCCACCAGTGAACCCATTACAGGGTGGGCGAATGAGCAGTTCTTC	CATSEPITGWANEQFF
NA	15	TRBV7-8	TRBD1	TRBJ2-7	TGTGCCAGCAGCTACGGACAGGACAGCTCCTACGAGCAGTACTTC	CASSYGQDSSYEQYF
once	13	TRBV5-4	NA	TRBJ2-7	TGTGCCAGCAGACCCGGGTCTTCCTACGAGCAGTACTTC	CASRPGSSYEQYF
NA	15	TRBV6-5	TRBD1	TRBJ1-6	TGTGCCAGCAGTCCCTTGGGACAGGGATATTCACCCCTCCACTTT	CASSPLGQGYSPLHF
medium-sized	15	TRBV28	TRBD1	TRBJ1-2	TGTGCCAGCAGCCCCGGGACAGGGGTTCCGTATGGCTACACCTTC	CASSPGTGVPYGYTF
medium-sized	14	TRBV19	NA	TRBJ2-7	TGTGCCAGTAGTATGGGGGCCGCCCCCTACGAGCAGTACTTC	CASSMGAAPYEQYF
NA	16	TRBV28	NA	TRBJ1-5	TGTGCCAGCAGTCCCGTGGGAGGAACAGTCGATCAGCCCCAGCATTTT	CASSPVGGTVDQPQHF
NA	21	TRBV21-1	NA	TRBJ1-1	TGTGCCAGCAGCCGCCATGGGTTCCAGGGGAAAGGTTGGATCATGAACACTGAAGCTTTCTTT	CASSRHGFQGKGWIMNTEAFF
once	16	TRBV13	NA	TRBJ1-1	TGTGCCAGCAGCCCACCTCGGGGAGGGCGGAACACTGAAGCTTTCTTT	CASSPPRGGRNTEAFF
NA	13	TRBV19	NA	TRBJ1-1	TGTGCCAGTAGCAGGTCGGTGAACACTGAAGCTTTCTTT	CASSRSVNTEAFF
NA	16	TRBV5-1	TRBD2	TRBJ2-1	TGCGCCAGCAGCCCCCTCGGTAGCGGGCCAAACAATGAGCAGTTCTTC	CASSPLGSGPNNEQFF
NA	15	TRBV11-2	TRBD1	TRBJ1-2	TGTGCCAGCAGCGAGGGACAGCCAGCTAACTATGGCTACACCTTC	CASSEGQPANYGYTF
NA	14	TRBV18	TRBD1	TRBJ2-5	TGTGCCAGCTCACCAGGGACAGGGACGGAGACCCAGTACTTC	CASSPGTGTETQYF
NA	14	TRBV19	NA	TRBJ2-7	TGTGCCAGTAGTTACGGTACGAGCTCCTACGAGCAGTACTTC	CASSYGTSSYEQYF
NA	14	TRBV19	TRBD1	TRBJ2-3	TGTGCCAGTAACACAGGGGTTAGCACAGATACGCAGTATTTT	CASNTGVSTDTQYF
NA	15	TRBV18	TRBD2	TRBJ2-1	TGTGCCAGCTCCCCCCTAGCGGGGGGTCTCAATGAGCAGTTCTTC	CASSPLAGGLNEQFF
NA	15	TRBV6-1	TRBD1	TRBJ2-1	TGTGCCAGCAGTGAATTAATGACAGGGTACAATGAGCAGTTCTTC	CASSELMTGYNEQFF
NA	13	TRBV2	TRBD1	TRBJ2-1	TGTGCCAGTAGACAGGGGGGCGGCAATGAGCAGTTCTTC	CASRQGGGNEQFF
NA	15	TRBV2	NA	TRBJ2-7	TGTGCCAGCAGAGAAGGCCCGGACAGTGTTGCCGAGCAGTACTTC	CASREGPDSVAEQYF
NA	18	TRBV24-1	TRBD1	TRBJ1-6	TGTGCCACCAGTGATTTGGGGGACAGGAAGAAGTATAATTCACCCCTCCACTTT	CATSDLGDRKKYNSPLHF
few	13	TRBV2	NA	TRBJ2-7	TGTGCCAGCAGTGAAGCGCTCACACCTGAGCAGTACTTC	CASSEALTPEQYF
once	16	TRBV3-1/TRBV3-2	NA	TRBJ2-5	TGTGCCAGCAGTCCGAACCGGGACCCTCGGGGGGAGACCCAGTACTTC	CASSPNRDPRGETQYF
NA	17	TRBV5-5	TRBD1	TRBJ2-2	TGTGCCAGCAGCTTGGACCCCGGGACAGGGGAAACCGGGGAGCTGTTTTTT	CASSLDPGTGETGELFF